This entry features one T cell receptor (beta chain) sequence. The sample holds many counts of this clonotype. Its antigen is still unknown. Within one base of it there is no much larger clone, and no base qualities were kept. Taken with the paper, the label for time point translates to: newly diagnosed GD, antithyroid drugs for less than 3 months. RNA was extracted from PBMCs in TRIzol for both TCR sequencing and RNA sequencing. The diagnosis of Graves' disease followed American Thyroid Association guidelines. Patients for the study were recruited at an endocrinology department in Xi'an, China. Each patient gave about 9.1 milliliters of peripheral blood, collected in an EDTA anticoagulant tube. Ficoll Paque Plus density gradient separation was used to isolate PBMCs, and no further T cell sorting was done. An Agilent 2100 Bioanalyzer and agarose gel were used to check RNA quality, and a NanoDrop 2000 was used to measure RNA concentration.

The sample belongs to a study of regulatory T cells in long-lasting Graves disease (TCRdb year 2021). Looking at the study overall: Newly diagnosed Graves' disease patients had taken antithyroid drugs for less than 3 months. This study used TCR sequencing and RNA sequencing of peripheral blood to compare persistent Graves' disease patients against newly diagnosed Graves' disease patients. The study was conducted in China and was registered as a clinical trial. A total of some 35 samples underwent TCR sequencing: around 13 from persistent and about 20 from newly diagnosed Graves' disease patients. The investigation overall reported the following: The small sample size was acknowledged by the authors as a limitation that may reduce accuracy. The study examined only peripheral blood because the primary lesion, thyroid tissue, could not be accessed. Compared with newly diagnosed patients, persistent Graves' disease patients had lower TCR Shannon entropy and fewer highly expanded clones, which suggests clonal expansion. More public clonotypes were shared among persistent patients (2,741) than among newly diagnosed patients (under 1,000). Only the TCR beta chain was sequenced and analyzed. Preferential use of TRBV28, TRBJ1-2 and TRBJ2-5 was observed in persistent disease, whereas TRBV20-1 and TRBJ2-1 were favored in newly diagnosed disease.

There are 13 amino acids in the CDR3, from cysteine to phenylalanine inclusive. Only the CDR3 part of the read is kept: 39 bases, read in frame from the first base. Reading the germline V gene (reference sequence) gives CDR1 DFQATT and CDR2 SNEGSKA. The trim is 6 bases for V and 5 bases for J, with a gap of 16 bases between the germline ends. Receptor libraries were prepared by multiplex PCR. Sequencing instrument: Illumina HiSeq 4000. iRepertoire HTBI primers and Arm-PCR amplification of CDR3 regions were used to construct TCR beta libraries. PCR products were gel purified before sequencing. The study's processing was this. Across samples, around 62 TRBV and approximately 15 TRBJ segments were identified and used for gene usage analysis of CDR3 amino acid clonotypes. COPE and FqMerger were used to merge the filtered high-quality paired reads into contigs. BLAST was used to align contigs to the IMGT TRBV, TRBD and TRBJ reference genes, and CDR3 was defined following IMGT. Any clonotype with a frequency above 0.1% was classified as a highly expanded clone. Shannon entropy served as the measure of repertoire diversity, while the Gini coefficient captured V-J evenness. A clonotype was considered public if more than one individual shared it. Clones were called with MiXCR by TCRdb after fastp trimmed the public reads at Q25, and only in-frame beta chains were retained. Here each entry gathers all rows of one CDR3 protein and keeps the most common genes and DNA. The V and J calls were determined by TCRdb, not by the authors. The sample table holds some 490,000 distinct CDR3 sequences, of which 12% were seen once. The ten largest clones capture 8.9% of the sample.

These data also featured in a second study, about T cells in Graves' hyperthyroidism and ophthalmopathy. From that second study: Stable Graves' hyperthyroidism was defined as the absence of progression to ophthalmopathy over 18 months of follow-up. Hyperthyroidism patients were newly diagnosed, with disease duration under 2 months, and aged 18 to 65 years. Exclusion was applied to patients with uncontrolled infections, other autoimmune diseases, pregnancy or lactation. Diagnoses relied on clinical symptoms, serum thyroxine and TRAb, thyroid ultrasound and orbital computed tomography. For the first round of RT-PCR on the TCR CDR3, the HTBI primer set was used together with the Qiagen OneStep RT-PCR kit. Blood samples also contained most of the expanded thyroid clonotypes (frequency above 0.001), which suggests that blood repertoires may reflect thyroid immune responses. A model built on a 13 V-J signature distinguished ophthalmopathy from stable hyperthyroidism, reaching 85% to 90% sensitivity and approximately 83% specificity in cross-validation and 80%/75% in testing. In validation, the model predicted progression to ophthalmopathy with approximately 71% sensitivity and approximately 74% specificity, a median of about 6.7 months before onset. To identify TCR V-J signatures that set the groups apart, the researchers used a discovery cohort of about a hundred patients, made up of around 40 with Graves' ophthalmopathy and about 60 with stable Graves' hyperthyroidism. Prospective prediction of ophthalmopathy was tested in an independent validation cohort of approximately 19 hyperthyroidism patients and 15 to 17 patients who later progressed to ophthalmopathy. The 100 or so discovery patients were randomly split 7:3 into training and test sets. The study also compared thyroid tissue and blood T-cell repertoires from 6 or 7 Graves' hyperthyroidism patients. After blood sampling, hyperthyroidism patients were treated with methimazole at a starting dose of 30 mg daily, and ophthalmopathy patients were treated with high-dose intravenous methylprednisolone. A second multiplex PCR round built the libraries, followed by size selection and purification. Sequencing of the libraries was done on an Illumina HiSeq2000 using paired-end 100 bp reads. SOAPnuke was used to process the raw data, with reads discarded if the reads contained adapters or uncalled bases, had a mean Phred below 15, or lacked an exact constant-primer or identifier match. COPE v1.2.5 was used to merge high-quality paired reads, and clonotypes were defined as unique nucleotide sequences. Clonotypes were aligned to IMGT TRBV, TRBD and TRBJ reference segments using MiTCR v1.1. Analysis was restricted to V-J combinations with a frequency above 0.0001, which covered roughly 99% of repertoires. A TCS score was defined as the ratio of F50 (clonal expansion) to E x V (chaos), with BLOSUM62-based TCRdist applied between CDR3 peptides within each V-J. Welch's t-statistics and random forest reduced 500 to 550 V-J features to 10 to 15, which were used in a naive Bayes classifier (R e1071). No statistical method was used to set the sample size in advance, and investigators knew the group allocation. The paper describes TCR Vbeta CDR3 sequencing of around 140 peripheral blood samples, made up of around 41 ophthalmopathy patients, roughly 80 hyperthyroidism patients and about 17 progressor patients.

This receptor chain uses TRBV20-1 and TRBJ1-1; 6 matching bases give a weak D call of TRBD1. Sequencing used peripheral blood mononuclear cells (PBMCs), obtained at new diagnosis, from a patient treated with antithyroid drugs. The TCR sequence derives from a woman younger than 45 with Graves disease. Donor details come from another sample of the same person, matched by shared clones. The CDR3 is CSAPWGGITEAFF. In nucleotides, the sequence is TGCAGTGCCCCATGGGGGGGCATTACTGAAGCTTTCTTT.